This T cell receptor (beta chain) is drawn from a study of T cell changes during pregnancy in multiple sclerosis. The V segment lost 5 bases and the J segment 1 base; nucleotides outside the gene matches: 5. The germline CDR1 and CDR2 sequences are SEHNR and FQNEAQ (reference sequence). The CDR3 runs 16 residues. Produced via immunoSEQ multiplex PCR; TCRdb's table is partial and in-frame only. The sample carries tens of thousands of clones, approximately 92% recorded once. In this sample, this clone turned up once. The gene calls are TRBV7-9 and TRBJ2-1; 10 bases are shared with TRBD1. This clonotype was obtained from a female donor with multiple sclerosis, enrolled in a pregnancy study. The specimen was CD8+ T cells from peripheral blood mononuclear cells, collected in the third trimester of pregnancy. In DNA form, the CDR3 reads TGTGCCAGCAGCCCGACAGGGGGCGAGTCCTACAATGAGCAGTTCTTC. It translates to CASSPTGGESYNEQFF. Complete variable domain (other parts from reference TRBV7-9 and TRBJ2-1): DTGVSQNPRHKITKRGQNVTFRCDPISEHNRLYWYRQTLGQGPEFLTYFQNEAQLEKSRLLSDRFSAERPKGSFSTLEIQRTEQGDSAMYLCASSPTGGESYNEQFFGPGTRLTVL.